This T cell receptor (beta chain) is from a study of blood T cell repertoires in COVID-19. The overall study: Some COVID-19 samples were acute and others convalescent; all came from the United States, Italy and Spain.

Sequenced by immunoSEQ multiplex PCR; TCRdb stores in-frame clones only, minus some. In the table there are roughly 700,000 clones, around 90% of which are singletons. Trimming cost V 4 bases and J 2 bases; bases outside gene matches: 7. This CDR3 is 16 amino acids long. CDR1 and CDR2 from the germline V gene are SGHRS and YFSETQ. J is TRBJ2-3 and V is TRBV5-1; 10 nucleotides align to TRBD2. Sequencing used peripheral blood. This TCR was recovered from a woman aged 18-29 years with acute or convalescent COVID-19. In DNA form, the CDR3 reads TGCGCCAGCAGCACAGGACTAGCGGCGACCACAGATACGCAGTATTTT. Its protein product is CASSTGLAATTDTQYF.